One sample yielded the 30 T cell receptor beta chains listed below, sequenced in a study of T cells in localized non-small cell lung cancer. Sequenced by immunoSEQ multiplex PCR; TCRdb stores in-frame clones only, minus some. Of around 30,000 clones in the sample, approximately 94% are singletons; the top ten hold about 0.73%. Sequences were derived from peripheral blood, sampled before any cancer treatment. The receptors derive from a woman aged 35 to 70 with stage I lung adenocarcinoma.

The V call is TRBV7-2, the J call TRBJ2-5, with 7 positions matching TRBD2. The germline gives CDR1 SGHTA, CDR2 FQGNSA. V was clipped by 3 bases and J by 4 bases; unmatched bases: 8. The CDR3 has 15 residues. The CDR3 region has the DNA TGTGCCAGCAGCTTCGGGGGAGCGGGGAGAGAGACCCAGTACTTC. Translating it yields CASSFGGAGRETQYF.

The gene calls are TRBV7-9 and TRBJ1-2, with D perhaps TRBD1 (5 bases). From germline, CDR1 is SEHNR and CDR2 FQNEAQ (reference sequence). V lost 3 bases and J lost 6, with 8 bases in between. The CDR3 is 12 residues long. CDR3 in DNA: TGTGCCAGCAGCTTCGGGACGAATGGCTACACCTTC. This gives the protein CASSFGTNGYTF.

The gene calls are TRBV4-3 and TRBJ1-1; 8 nucleotides agree with TRBD1. Germline V gives CDR1 LGHNA, CDR2 YSLEER. Trimming cost V 0 bases and J 10 bases; bases outside gene matches: 4. The CDR3 covers 13 residues. The CDR3 sequence is CASSQDRGLGAFF. CDR3 DNA sequence: TGCGCCAGCAGCCAAGACAGGGGGCTAGGAGCTTTCTTT.

The chain joins TRBV4-1 to TRBJ1-2; D is unclear. Looked up from germline, CDR1 is MGHRA and CDR2 is YSYEKL. The CDR3 is made up of 14 amino acids. Trimming cost V 1 base and J 8 bases, with 14 bases left between them. This chain's CDR3 is CASSQVVRPQGYTF. DNA of the CDR3: TGCGCCAGCAGCCAAGTTGTCAGACCCCAGGGCTACACCTTC.

The J gene is TRBJ2-7, the V gene TRBV7-6, with 8 positions matching TRBD1. Losses at the gene ends were 4 bases for V and 0 bases for J; bases not matched to a gene: 5. The CDR3 is made up of 15 amino acids. CDR1 SGHVS and CDR2 FNYEAQ come from the germline V gene. The CDR3 region is CASSSSGGASYEQYF. The CDR3 DNA follows: TGTGCCAGCAGCTCGTCAGGGGGCGCCTCCTACGAGCAGTACTTC.

This clone was seen once. The V and J genes are TRBV5-1 and TRBJ2-7; 10 bases match TRBD2. Looked up from germline, CDR1 is SGHRS and CDR2 is YFSETQ. V gave up 5 bases and J gave up 1 base; unmatched junction bases: 9. The CDR3 length is 16 residues. This CDR3 is CASSRPTSGVSYEQYF. In nucleotides, the CDR3 is TGCGCCAGCAGTCGCCCCACTAGCGGGGTATCCTACGAGCAGTACTTC.

The chain joins TRBV15 to TRBJ1-2, with TRBD1 identical over 8 bases. Germline V gene sequence: CDR1 LNHNV, CDR2 YYDKDF (reference sequence). The CDR3 is 22 amino acids. With V trimmed by 1 base and J by 2 bases, 24 bases remained unmatched. The CDR3 DNA reads TGTGCCACCAGCAGAGCGTTCGAATTTGGGGGACCGGGACAGGACGAAAACTATGGCTACACCTTC. Translating gives CATSRAFEFGGPGQDENYGYTF. Full variable domain (rest looked up from reference TRBV15 and TRBJ1-2): DAMVIQNPRYQVTQFGKPVTLSCSQTLNHNVMYWYQQKSSQAPKLLFHYYDKDFNNEADTPDNFQSRRPNTSFCFLDIRSPGLGDTAMYLCATSRAFEFGGPGQDENYGYTFGSGTRLTVV.

The rearrangement uses TRBV20-1 and TRBJ2-3; unclear D gene. CDR3 length: 11 residues. Deletions cut 7 bases from V and 9 bases from J, with 14 bases between. Looked up from germline, CDR1 is DFQATT and CDR2 is SNEGSKA (reference sequence). CDR3 bases: TGCAGTGAGGGTACCCTCACCACGCAGTATTTT. Protein product: CSEGTLTTQYF.

This clone occurred once. The genes are TRBV4-3 and TRBJ1-3; TRBD1 matches 9 bases. Trimming removed 0 bases from V and 10 bases from J; junction bases left unmatched: 13. This CDR3 is 17 amino acids long. The germline V gene encodes CDR1 LGHNA and CDR2 YSLEER. This chain's CDR3 is CASSQEPGQGLIGTIYF. The CDR3 coding sequence is TGCGCCAGCAGCCAAGAACCCGGACAGGGGTTAATTGGGACCATATATTTT.

This chain uses TRBV2 with TRBJ2-5; possibly TRBD1 for D (5 bases). Trimming cost V 8 bases and J 0 bases, with 13 bases left between them. The CDR3 covers 14 residues. The germline CDR1 and CDR2 sequences are SNHLY and FYNNEI. CDR3 protein: CASLYPGYQETQYF. The CDR3 DNA sequence: TGTGCCAGCCTATATCCAGGGTACCAAGAGACCCAGTACTTC. The full variable domain, its missing parts supplied by reference TRBV2 and TRBJ2-5, is EPEVTQTPSHQVTQMGQEVILRCVPISNHLYFYWYRQILGQKVEFLVSFYNNEISEKSEIFDDQFSVERPDGSNFTLKIRSTKLEDSAMYFCASLYPGYQETQYFGPGTRLLVL.

The V call is TRBV28, the J call TRBJ2-7, with 9 bases aligning to TRBD1. Germline V gives CDR1 MDHEN, CDR2 SYDVKM. The CDR3 has 16 residues. V was clipped by 5 bases and J by 2 bases; unmatched bases: 10. For the CDR3, the DNA is TGTGCCAGCAGTCGACTGACCGGGACAGGGACCTACGAGCAGTACTTC. It translates to CASSRLTGTGTYEQYF.

The CDR3 DNA follows: TGTGCCAGCAGTTCCGAGCGGTACAATGAGCAGTTCTTC. This sequence encodes CASSSERYNEQFF. The chain couples TRBV2 to TRBJ2-1; D perhaps matches TRBD2 (5 bases). From germline, CDR1 is SNHLY and CDR2 FYNNEI. V lost 5 bases and J lost 4, with 9 bases in between. The CDR3 has 13 amino acids.

V and J are TRBV6-5 and TRBJ1-2; possibly TRBD1 for D (5 bases). The V gene's germline CDR1 is MNHEY and CDR2 SVGAGI. This CDR3 is 14 amino acids long. Trimming took off 6 bases at V and 7 bases at J, with 18 bases between the two ends. The CDR3 bases are TGTGCCAGCAGCTGGGGGGACTTCAAGGGTGGCTACACCTTC. Its protein is CASSWGDFKGGYTF.

The chain joins TRBV7-2 to TRBJ2-3, with TRBD2 matching 7 bases. Germline V gives CDR1 SGHTA, CDR2 FQGNSA. This CDR3 has 16 residues. The V segment lost 3 bases and the J segment 5 bases; nucleotides outside the gene matches: 11. CDR3 nucleotides: TGTGCCAGCAGCTTGGGAACGGCGGGAGCGGTAGATACGCAGTATTTT. Protein: CASSLGTAGAVDTQYF.

This sequence joins TRBV18 and TRBJ2-7, with 10 bases that match TRBD2. CDR3 length: 17 residues. V lost 3 bases to trimming and J lost 2 bases; unmatched junction nucleotides: 10. Germline lookup yields CDR1 KGHSH and CDR2 LQKENI. The CDR3 nucleotides read TGTGCCAGCTCACCTTCCCTAGCGGGAGAATTACCCTACGAGCAGTACTTC. Protein product: CASSPSLAGELPYEQYF.

This rearrangement joins TRBV6-1 to TRBJ2-3; possible D gene TRBD2, 5 bases. The CDR3 has 15 amino acids. CDR1 MNHNS and CDR2 SASEGT come from the germline V gene. Trimming left V 0 bases short and J 5 bases short, with 12 bases between. DNA of the CDR3: TGTGCCAGCAGTGAAGCGCTTAACGCGGGAGATACGCAGTATTTT. Encoded protein: CASSEALNAGDTQYF.

The rearrangement uses TRBV19 and TRBJ2-7; TRBD1 aligns across 12 bases. Germline V gives CDR1 LNHDA, CDR2 SQIVND (reference sequence). The CDR3 consists of 14 residues. The trim removed 6 bases at V and 4 bases at J, leaving 4 bases unmatched. In nucleotides, the CDR3 is TGTGCCAGTAGCGAGGGACAGGGGGCGTACGAGCAGTACTTC. This gives the protein CASSEGQGAYEQYF.

The rearrangement joins TRBV28 to TRBJ1-3; TRBD1 agrees at 8 bases. Losses at the gene ends were 6 bases for V and 3 bases for J; bases not matched to a gene: 16. Per germline, CDR1 MDHEN and CDR2 SYDVKM. CDR3 length: 18 residues. CDR3 coding DNA: TGTGCCAGCAGCCCTTATCCGGGACAGGAGCCCGGTGGAAACACCATATATTTT. Translated, it gives CASSPYPGQEPGGNTIYF. Combining the CDR3 with reference TRBV28 and TRBJ1-3 gives the whole variable domain DVKVTQSSRYLVKRTGEKVFLECVQDMDHENMFWYRQDPGLGLRLIYFSYDVKMKEKGDIPEGYSVSREKKERFSLILESASTNQTSMYLCASSPYPGQEPGGNTIYFGEGSWLTVV.

The V gene is TRBV28, the J gene TRBJ1-1; TRBD1 might be the D (5 bases). CDR3 length: 15 amino acids. Germline V gene lookup returns CDR1 MDHEN and CDR2 SYDVKM. Trimming removed 4 bases at V and 0 bases at J, with 12 bases between. The CDR3 protein is CASSSPGTLNTEAFF. Here the CDR3 DNA reads TGTGCCAGCAGTTCCCCGGGGACGTTGAACACTGAAGCTTTCTTT.

The rearrangement links TRBV6-5 to TRBJ2-1; weak D call: TRBD2 (6 bases). From germline, CDR1 is MNHEY and CDR2 SVGAGI. This CDR3 has 15 residues. V was trimmed by 5 bases and J by 1 base, leaving 12 bases between them. Written as DNA, the CDR3 is TGTGCCAGCAGTCGGACGGGAGATTCCTACAATGAGCAGTTCTTC. Translation: CASSRTGDSYNEQFF.

J is TRBJ1-5 and V is TRBV27; D not resolved. The CDR3 is made up of 15 amino acids. Trimming left V 5 bases short and J 5 bases short, with 16 bases between. The V gene's germline CDR1 is MNHEY and CDR2 SMNVEV (reference sequence). In DNA form, the CDR3 reads TGTGCCAGCAGTCGGGTGGACGGGCGGGATCAGCCCCAGCATTTT. Its translation is CASSRVDGRDQPQHF.

This clone came up once. V usage is TRBV11-3 and J usage is TRBJ2-1; no firm D call. V was clipped by 0 bases and J by 4 bases, with 4 bases between them. Germline lookup yields CDR1 SGHNT and CDR2 YENEEA. The CDR3 is 13 residues long. As DNA, the CDR3 is TGTGCCAGCAGCTTAGAAGGGTACAATGAGCAGTTCTTC. Protein product: CASSLEGYNEQFF.

The chain carries TRBV7-8 and TRBJ2-3; 13 bases are shared with TRBD2. Unmatched junction bases numbered 15, after V lost 4 bases and J lost 8 bases. CDR1 and CDR2 from the germline V gene are SGHVS and FQNEAQ. The CDR3 spans 18 residues. CDR3 bases: TGTGCCAGCAGCTCCCTAAGGTTATCGGGACTAGCGGGGTCTACGCAGTATTTT. Translated: CASSSLRLSGLAGSTQYF.

This rearrangement joins TRBV11-3 to TRBJ2-5; no definite D call. V was trimmed by 0 bases and J by 7 bases, leaving 6 bases between them. The germline V gene encodes CDR1 SGHNT and CDR2 YENEEA. This CDR3 has 12 residues. The CDR3 bases are TGTGCCAGCAGCTTAGATGAGAGGACCCAGTACTTC. Its protein is CASSLDERTQYF.

J is TRBJ2-1 and V is TRBV2; 9 positions agree with TRBD2. From germline, CDR1 is SNHLY and CDR2 FYNNEI. This CDR3 region has 15 residues. With 4 bases clipped from V and 7 bases from J, the junction kept 8 bases outside the gene matches. The CDR3 DNA sequence: TGTGCCAGCAGTGGGGGGAGCGGGGGGAAGAATGAGCAGTTCTTC. This translates into CASSGGSGGKNEQFF.

V gene TRBV27 combines with J gene TRBJ2-7; the match to TRBD1 covers 7 bases. V dropped 5 bases and J dropped 7; count of bases not matched to a gene: 11. Germline-derived CDR1 and CDR2 are MNHEY and SMNVEV (reference sequence). The CDR3 runs to 14 residues. CDR3 DNA sequence: TGTGCCAGCAGTCCAGGGGGACCCGTGAGGGAGCAGTACTTC. Encoded protein: CASSPGGPVREQYF.

The CDR3, as DNA: TGTGCCAGCAGCAAACGACAGGGGGCATACAATGAGCAGTTCTTC. Residues: CASSKRQGAYNEQFF. V usage is TRBV9 and J usage is TRBJ2-1, with TRBD1 identical over 10 bases. Germline CDR1 SGDLS, CDR2 YYNGEE. The CDR3 has 15 amino acids. The V and J ends lost 4 bases and 4 bases, in that order; junction bases with no gene match: 5. Looking up the rest from reference TRBV9 and TRBJ2-1 gives the full variable domain: DSGVTQTPKHLITATGQRVTLRCSPRSGDLSVYWYQQSLDQGLQFLIQYYNGEERAKGNILERFSAQQFPDLHSELNLSSLELGDSALYFCASSKRQGAYNEQFFGPGTRLTVL.

CDR3 residues: CASSGSFLVAGELFF. DNA for the CDR3: TGTGCCAGCAGTGGAAGTTTTTTAGTAGCCGGGGAGCTGTTTTTT. The J gene is TRBJ2-2, the V gene TRBV27; D gene unclear. CDR3 length: 15 amino acids. Germline CDR1 reads MNHEY; CDR2 reads SMNVEV (reference sequence). V gave up 5 bases and J gave up 6 bases, with 16 bases separating them.

This CDR3 reads CSAGGYTEAFF. As DNA, the CDR3 is TGCAGTGCTGGGGGTTACACTGAAGCTTTCTTT. This chain joins TRBV20-1 and TRBJ1-1, with D possibly TRBD1 on 5 matching bases. Trimming removed 5 bases from V and 3 bases from J, with 7 bases in between. CDR3 length: 11 amino acids. Germline assignment: CDR1 DFQATT and CDR2 SNEGSKA (reference sequence).

The chain has TRBV15 and TRBJ1-5, with D unresolved. V lost 2 bases to trimming and J lost 6 bases, with 8 bases between them. This CDR3 has 13 amino acids. CDR1 is LNHNV, CDR2 YYDKDF, per germline (reference sequence). The DNA of the CDR3 is TGTGCCACCAGCAGAATAACTGGTCAGCCCCAGCATTTT. Translated: CATSRITGQPQHF.